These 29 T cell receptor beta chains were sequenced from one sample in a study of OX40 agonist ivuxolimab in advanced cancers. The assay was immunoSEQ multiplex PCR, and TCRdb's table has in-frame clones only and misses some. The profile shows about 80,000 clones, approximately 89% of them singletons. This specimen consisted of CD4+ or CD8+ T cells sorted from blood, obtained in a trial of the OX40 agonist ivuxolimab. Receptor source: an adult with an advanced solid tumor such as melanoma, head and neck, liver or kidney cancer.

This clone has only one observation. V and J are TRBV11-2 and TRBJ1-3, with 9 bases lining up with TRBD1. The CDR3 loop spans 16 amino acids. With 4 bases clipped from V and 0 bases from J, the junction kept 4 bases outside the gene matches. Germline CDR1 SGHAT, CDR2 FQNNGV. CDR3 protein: CASSSDRGNSGNTIYF. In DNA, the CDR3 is TGTGCCAGCAGCTCGGACAGGGGAAACTCTGGAAACACCATATATTTT.

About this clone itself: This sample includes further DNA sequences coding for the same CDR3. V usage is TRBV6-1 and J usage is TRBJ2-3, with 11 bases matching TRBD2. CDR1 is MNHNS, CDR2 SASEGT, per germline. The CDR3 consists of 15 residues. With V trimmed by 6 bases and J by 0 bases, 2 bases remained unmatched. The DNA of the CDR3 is TGTGCCAGCAGACGACTAGCGGGAAGCACAGATACGCAGTATTTT. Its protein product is CASRRLAGSTDTQYF.

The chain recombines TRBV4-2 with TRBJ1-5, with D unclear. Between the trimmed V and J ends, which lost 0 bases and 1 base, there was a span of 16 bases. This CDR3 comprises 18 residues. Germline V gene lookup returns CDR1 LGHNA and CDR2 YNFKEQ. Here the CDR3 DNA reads TGTGCCAGCAGCCAAGAATTGGGCCGGGCAGCCAGCAATCAGCCCCAGCATTTT. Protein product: CASSQELGRAASNQPQHF.

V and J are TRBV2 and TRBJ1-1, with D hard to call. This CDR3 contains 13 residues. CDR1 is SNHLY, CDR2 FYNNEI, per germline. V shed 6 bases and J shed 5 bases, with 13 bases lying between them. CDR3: CASRFAARTEAFF. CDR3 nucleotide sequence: TGTGCCAGCAGGTTCGCAGCCCGAACTGAAGCTTTCTTT.

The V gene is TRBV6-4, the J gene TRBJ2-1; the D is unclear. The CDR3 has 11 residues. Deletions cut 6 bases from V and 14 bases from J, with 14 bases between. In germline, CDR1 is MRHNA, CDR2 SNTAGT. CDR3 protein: CASRRWYGKFF. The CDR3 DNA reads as TGTGCCAGCAGGAGGTGGTACGGAAAGTTCTTC.

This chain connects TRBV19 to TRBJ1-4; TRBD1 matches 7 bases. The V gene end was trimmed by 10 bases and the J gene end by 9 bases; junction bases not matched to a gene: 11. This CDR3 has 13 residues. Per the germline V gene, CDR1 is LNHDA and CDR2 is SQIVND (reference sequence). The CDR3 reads CATGDSGIKKLFF. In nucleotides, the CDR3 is TGTGCCACCGGGGACAGCGGAATAAAAAAACTGTTTTTT.

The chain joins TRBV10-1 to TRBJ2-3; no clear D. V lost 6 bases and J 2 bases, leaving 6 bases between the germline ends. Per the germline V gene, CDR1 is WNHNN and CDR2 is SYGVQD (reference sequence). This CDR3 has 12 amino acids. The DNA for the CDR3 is TGCGCCAGCAGGGGCAACACAGATACGCAGTATTTT. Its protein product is CASRGNTDTQYF.

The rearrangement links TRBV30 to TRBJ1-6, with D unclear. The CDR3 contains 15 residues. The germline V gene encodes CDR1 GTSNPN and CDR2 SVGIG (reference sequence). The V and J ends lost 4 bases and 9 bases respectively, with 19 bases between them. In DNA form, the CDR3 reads TGTGCCTGGAATACGAAGAGTGGTCATTTTTCACCCCTCCACTTT. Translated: CAWNTKSGHFSPLHF.

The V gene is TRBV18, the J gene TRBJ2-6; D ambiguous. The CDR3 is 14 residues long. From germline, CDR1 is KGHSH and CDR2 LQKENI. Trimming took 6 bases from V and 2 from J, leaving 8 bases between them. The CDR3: CASSLGPGANVLTF. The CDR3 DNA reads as TGTGCCAGCTCCCTAGGTCCTGGGGCCAACGTCCTGACTTTC.

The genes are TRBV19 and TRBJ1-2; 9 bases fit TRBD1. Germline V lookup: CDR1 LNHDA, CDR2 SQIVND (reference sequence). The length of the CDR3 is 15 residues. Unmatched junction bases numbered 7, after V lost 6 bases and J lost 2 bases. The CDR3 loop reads CASRQGTGLNYGYTF. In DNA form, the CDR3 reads TGTGCCAGTAGACAAGGGACAGGGCTAAACTATGGCTACACCTTC. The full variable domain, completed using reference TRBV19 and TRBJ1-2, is DGGITQSPKYLFRKEGQNVTLSCEQNLNHDAMYWYRQDPGQGLRLIYYSQIVNDFQKGDIAEGYSVSREKKESFPLTVTSAQKNPTAFYLCASRQGTGLNYGYTFGSGTRLTVV.

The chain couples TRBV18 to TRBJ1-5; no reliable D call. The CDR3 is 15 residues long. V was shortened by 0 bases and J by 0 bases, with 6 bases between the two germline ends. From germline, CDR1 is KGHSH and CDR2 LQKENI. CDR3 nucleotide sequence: TGTGCCAGCTCACCACCGGGGAGTAGCAATCAGCCCCAGCATTTT. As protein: CASSPPGSSNQPQHF. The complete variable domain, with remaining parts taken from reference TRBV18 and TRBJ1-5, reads NAGVMQNPRHLVRRRGQEARLRCSPMKGHSHVYWYRQLPEEGLKFMVYLQKENIIDESGMPKERFSAEFPKEGPSILRIQQVVRGDSAAYFCASSPPGSSNQPQHFGDGTRLSIL.

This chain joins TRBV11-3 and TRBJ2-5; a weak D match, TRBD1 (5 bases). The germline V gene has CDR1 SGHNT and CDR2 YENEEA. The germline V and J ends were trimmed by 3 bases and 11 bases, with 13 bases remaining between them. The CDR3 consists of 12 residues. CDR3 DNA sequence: TGTGCCAGCAGCTTTGCGCAGGGTAGGCAGTACTTC. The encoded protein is CASSFAQGRQYF.

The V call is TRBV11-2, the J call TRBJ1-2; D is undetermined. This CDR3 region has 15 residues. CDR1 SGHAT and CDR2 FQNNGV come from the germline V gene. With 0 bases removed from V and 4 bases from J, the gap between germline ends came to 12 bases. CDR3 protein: CASSLERGRGYGYTF. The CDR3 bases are TGTGCCAGCAGCTTAGAGAGAGGCCGAGGCTATGGCTACACCTTC.

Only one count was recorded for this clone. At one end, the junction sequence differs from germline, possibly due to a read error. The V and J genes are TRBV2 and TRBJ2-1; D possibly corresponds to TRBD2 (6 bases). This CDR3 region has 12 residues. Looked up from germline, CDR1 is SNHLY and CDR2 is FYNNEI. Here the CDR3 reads CASSDSLAGPLF. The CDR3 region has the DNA TGTGCCAGCAGTGATAGTCTTGCGGGGCCGCTCTTC.

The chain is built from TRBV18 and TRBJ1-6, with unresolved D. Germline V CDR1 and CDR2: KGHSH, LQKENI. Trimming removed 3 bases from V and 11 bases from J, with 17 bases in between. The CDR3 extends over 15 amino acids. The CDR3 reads CASSPLGAKRTPLHF. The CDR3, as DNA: TGTGCCAGCTCACCTTTGGGCGCTAAGAGAACACCCCTCCACTTT. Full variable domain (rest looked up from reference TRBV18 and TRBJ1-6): NAGVMQNPRHLVRRRGQEARLRCSPMKGHSHVYWYRQLPEEGLKFMVYLQKENIIDESGMPKERFSAEFPKEGPSILRIQQVVRGDSAAYFCASSPLGAKRTPLHFGNGTRLTVT.

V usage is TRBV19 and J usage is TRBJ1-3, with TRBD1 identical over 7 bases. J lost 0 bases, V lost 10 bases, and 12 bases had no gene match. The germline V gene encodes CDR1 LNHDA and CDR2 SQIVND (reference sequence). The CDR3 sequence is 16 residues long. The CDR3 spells CATALGQFSSGNTIYF. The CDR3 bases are TGTGCCACCGCACTGGGACAGTTTTCCTCTGGAAACACCATATATTTT.

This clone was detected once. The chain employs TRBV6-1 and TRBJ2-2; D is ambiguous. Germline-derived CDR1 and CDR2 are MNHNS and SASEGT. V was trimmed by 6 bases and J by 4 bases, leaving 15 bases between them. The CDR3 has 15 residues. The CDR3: CASRVAVEFTGELFF. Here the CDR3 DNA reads TGTGCCAGCAGGGTTGCGGTCGAGTTCACCGGGGAGCTGTTTTTT.

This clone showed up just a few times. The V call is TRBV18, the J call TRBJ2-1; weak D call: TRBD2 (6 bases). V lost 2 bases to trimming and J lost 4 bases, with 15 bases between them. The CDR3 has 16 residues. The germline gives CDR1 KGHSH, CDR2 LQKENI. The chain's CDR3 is CASSPLLGLKYNEQFF. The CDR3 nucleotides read TGTGCCAGCTCACCATTGTTGGGACTGAAGTACAATGAGCAGTTCTTC.

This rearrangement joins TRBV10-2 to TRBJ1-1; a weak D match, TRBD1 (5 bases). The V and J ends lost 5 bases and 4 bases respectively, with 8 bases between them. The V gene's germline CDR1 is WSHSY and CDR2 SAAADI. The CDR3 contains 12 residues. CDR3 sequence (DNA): TGCGCCAGCAGTCCGAGGGGCACTGAAGCTTTCTTT. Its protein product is CASSPRGTEAFF.

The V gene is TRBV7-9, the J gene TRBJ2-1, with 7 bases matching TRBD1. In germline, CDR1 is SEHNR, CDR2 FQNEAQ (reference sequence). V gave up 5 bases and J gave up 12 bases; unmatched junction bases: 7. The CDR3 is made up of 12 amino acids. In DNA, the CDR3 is TGTGCCAGCAGCCCGACAGGGAAGAGGCAGTTCTTC. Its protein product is CASSPTGKRQFF.

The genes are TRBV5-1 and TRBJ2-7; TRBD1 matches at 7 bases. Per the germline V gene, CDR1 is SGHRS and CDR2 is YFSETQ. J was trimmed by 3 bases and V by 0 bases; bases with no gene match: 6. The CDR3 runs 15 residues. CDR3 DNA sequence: TGCGCCAGCAGCTTGGAGGATCCAGGGGGCTACGAGCAGTACTTC. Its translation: CASSLEDPGGYEQYF.

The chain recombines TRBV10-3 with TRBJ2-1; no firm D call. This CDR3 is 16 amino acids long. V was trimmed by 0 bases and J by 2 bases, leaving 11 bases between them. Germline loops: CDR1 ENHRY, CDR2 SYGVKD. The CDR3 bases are TGTGCCATCAGTGAGTCGTCCCTCCCACCCTACAATGAGCAGTTCTTC. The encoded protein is CAISESSLPPYNEQFF.

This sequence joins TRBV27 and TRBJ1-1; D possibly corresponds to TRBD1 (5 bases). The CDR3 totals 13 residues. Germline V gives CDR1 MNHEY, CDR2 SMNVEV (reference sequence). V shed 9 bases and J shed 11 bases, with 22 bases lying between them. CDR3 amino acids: CASTSGTLKPAFF. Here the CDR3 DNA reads TGTGCCAGTACCAGCGGGACCCTCAAGCCGGCTTTCTTT.

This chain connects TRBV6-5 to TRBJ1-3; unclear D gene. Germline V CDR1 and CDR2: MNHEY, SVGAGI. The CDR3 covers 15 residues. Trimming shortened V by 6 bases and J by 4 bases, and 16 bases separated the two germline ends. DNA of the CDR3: TGTGCCAGCAGGCGAGGAGCAGGAGAAGGAAACACCATATATTTT. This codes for CASRRGAGEGNTIYF.

DNA of the CDR3: TGCGCCAGCAGCTTAACCGGGACAGGGAAAAACACCGGGGAGCTGTTTTTT. It codes for CASSLTGTGKNTGELFF. The chain combines TRBV5-1 with TRBJ2-2, with TRBD1 matching 9 bases. The germline CDR1 and CDR2 sequences are SGHRS and YFSETQ. The CDR3 is made up of 17 amino acids. V was clipped by 2 bases and J by 2 bases; unmatched bases: 7.

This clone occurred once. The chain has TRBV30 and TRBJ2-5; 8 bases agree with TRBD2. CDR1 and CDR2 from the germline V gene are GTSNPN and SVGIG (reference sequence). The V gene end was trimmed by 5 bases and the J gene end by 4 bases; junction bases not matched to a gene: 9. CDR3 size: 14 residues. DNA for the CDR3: TGTGCCTGGGGACGGGCGGGAGGCGGAGAGACCCAGTACTTC. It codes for CAWGRAGGGETQYF.

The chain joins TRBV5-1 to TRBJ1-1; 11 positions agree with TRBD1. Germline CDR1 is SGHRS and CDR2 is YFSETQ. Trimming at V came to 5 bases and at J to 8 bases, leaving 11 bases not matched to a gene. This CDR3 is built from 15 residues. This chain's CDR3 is CASRENTGTGGEAFF. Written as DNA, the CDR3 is TGCGCCAGCAGGGAGAATACCGGGACAGGGGGAGAAGCTTTCTTT.

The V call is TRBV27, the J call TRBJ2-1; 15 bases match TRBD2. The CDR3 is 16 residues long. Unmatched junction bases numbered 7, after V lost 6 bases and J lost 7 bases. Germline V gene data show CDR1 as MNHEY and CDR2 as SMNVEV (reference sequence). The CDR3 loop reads CASSPRGTSGRNEQFF. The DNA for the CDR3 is TGTGCCAGCAGCCCAAGAGGGACTAGCGGGAGGAATGAGCAGTTCTTC.

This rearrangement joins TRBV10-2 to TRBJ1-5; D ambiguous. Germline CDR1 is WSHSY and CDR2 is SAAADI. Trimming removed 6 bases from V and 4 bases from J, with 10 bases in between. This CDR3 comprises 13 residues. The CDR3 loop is CASSADINQPQHF. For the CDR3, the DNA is TGCGCCAGCAGCGCGGATATTAATCAGCCCCAGCATTTT.